This note documents a single T cell receptor (beta chain) sequence. Its antigen is undetermined. TCRdb analysed the reads with MiXCR anew, one entry per CDR3 protein. The data show 35,000 to 55,000 distinct CDR3 sequences, nearly 20% seen once. The length of the CDR3 is 17 residues. V lost 5 bases to trimming and J lost 7 bases; unmatched junction nucleotides: 16. In germline, CDR1 is SEHNR, CDR2 FQNEAQ (reference sequence). This sample was included in a study of T cell repertoires in cytomegalovirus infection. Study summary: The authors used CMV epitopes that were HLA-C-restricted (recently identified) and HLA-B-restricted (well studied). An indication of both CMV infection and matching HLA type came from public TCR beta signatures. Overall study results and limits: In two of eight donors, the top clonotype was HLA-C-restricted CMV-specific. Adding up the frequency of public TCR beta families identified people who carried CMV plus the relevant HLA.

This sample comprised CD8+ T cells from cultured PBMCs, obtained from culture after CMV antigen stimulation. The chain has TRBV7-9 and TRBJ2-1; TRBD2 matches at 8 bases. The clonotype originates from a human donor in good health (CMV status not recorded). Some clones in this sample may be carry-over from other donors' samples. In DNA form, the CDR3 reads TGTGCCAGCAGCGACAACTACAAGCGGGAGTCAGAGAATGAGCAGTTCTTC. Its translation is CASSDNYKRESENEQFF.